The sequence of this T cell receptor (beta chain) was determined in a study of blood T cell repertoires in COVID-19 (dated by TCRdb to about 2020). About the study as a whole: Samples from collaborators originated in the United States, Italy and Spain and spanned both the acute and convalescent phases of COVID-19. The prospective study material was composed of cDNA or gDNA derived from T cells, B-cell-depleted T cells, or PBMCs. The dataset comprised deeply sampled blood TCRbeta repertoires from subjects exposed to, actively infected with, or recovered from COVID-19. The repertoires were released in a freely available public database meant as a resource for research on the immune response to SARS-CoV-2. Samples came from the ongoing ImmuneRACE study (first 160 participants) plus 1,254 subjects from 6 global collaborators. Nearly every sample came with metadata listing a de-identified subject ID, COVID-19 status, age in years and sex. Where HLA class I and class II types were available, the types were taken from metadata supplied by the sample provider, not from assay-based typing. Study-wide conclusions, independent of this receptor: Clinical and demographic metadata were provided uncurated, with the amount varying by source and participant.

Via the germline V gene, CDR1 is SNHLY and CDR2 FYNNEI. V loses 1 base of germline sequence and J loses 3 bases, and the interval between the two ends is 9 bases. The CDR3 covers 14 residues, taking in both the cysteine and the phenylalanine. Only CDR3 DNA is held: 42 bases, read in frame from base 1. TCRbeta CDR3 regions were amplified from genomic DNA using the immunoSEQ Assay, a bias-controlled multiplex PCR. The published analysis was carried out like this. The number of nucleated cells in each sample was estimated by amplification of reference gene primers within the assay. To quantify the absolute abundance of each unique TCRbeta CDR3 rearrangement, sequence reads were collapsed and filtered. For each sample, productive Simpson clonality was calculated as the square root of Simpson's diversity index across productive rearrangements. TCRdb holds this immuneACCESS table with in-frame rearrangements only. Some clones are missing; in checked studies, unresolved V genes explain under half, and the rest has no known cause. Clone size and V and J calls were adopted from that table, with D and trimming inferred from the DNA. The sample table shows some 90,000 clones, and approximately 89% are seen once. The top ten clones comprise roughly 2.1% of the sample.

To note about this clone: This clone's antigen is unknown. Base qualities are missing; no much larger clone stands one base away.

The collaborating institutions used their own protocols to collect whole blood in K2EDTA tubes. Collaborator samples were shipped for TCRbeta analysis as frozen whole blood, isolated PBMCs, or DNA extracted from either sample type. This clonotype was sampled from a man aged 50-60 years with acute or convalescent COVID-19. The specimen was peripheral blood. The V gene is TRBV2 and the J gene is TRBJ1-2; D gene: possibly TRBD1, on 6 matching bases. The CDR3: CASSEGTAYYGYTF. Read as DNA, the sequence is TGTGCCAGCAGTGAAGGGACAGCCTACTATGGCTACACCTTC.